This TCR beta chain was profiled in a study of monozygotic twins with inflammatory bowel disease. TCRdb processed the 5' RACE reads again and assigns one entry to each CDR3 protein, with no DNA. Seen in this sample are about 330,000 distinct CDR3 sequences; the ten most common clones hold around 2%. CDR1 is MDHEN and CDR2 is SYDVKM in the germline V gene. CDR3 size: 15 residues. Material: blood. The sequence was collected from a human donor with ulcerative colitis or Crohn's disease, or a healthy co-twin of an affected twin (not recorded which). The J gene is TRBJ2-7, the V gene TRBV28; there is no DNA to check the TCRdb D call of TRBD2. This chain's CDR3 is CASREGRLIAYEQYF.